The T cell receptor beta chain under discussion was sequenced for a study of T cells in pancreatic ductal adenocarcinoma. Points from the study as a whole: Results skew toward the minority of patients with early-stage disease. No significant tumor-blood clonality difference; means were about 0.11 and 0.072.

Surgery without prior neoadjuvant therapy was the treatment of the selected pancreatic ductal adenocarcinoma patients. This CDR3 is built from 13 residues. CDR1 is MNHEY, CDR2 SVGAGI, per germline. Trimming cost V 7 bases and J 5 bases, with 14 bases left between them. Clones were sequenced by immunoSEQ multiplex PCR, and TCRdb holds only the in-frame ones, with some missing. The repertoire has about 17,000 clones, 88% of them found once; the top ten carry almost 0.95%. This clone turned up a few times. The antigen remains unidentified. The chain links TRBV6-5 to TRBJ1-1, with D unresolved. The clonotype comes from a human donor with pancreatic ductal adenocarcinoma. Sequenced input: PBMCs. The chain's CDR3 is CASTSRRATEAFF. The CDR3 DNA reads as TGTGCCAGCACCTCAAGGAGGGCGACTGAAGCTTTCTTT.